A single sample gave rise to the 26 T cell receptor beta chains below, sequenced in a study of shared clonotypes between healthy human individuals. Produced via immunoSEQ multiplex PCR; TCRdb's table is partial and in-frame only. Of about 2,500,000 clones in the sample, 85% to 95% were seen once. Sequencing used naive CD4+ T cells sorted from blood. Subset: CD45RA+ positively selected. The receptors shown here come from a young man in good health.

The chain carries TRBV7-2 and TRBJ2-7, with TRBD2 identical over 13 bases. Trimming removed 5 bases from V and 4 bases from J; junction bases left unmatched: 14. CDR1 and CDR2 (germline): SGHTA, FQGNSA. CDR3 length: 18 amino acids. CDR3 bases: TGTGCCAGCAGCCCGGGACTAGCGGGAAAGTTATTCGGGTACGAGCAGTACTTC. Protein: CASSPGLAGKLFGYEQYF. The whole variable domain, remainder taken from reference TRBV7-2 and TRBJ2-7, is GAGVSQSPSNKVTEKGKDVELRCDPISGHTALYWYRQSLGQGLEFLIYFQGNSAPDKSGLPSDRFSAERTGGSVSTLTIQRTQQEDSAVYLCASSPGLAGKLFGYEQYFGPGTRLTVT.

The rearrangement links TRBV11-2 to TRBJ1-3; D gene uncertain. CDR3 length: 13 residues. CDR1 is SGHAT and CDR2 is FQNNGV in the germline V gene. V was shortened by 0 bases and J by 6 bases, with 6 bases between the two germline ends. The DNA of the CDR3 is TGTGCCAGCAGCTTAGACAGGCTAAACACCATATATTTT. It is translated as CASSLDRLNTIYF.

V usage is TRBV4-3 and J usage is TRBJ2-1; 8 nucleotides line up with TRBD2. V was pared by 0 bases and J by 6 bases, with 7 bases of the junction left unmatched. Germline CDR1 is LGHNA and CDR2 is YSLEER. The length of the CDR3 is 16 residues. This CDR3 is CASSQDELAVPNEQFF. CDR3 DNA sequence: TGCGCCAGCAGCCAAGATGAACTAGCGGTTCCCAATGAGCAGTTCTTC.

The rearrangement joins TRBV25-1 to TRBJ1-1; D is perhaps TRBD1 (6 bases). CDR3 size: 15 residues. The V gene's germline CDR1 is MGHDK and CDR2 SYGVNS. Trimming cost V 1 base and J 4 bases, with 13 bases left between them. The chain's CDR3 is CASSELGGIGTEAFF. CDR3 bases: TGTGCCAGCAGTGAATTAGGGGGGATCGGCACTGAAGCTTTCTTT.

The J gene is TRBJ1-4, the V gene TRBV2; 8 bases line up with TRBD1. Losses at the gene ends were 8 bases for V and 7 bases for J; bases not matched to a gene: 9. Germline CDR1 is SNHLY and CDR2 is FYNNEI. The CDR3 loop spans 14 amino acids. The chain's CDR3 is CASRPQGAPEKLFF. CDR3 in DNA: TGTGCCAGCCGTCCCCAGGGGGCTCCTGAAAAACTGTTTTTT.

The chain carries TRBV10-1 and TRBJ2-2; tentatively, D is TRBD1 or TRBD2 (6 bases each). V was cut by 8 bases and J by 5 bases, with 18 bases left in between. From germline, CDR1 is WNHNN and CDR2 SYGVQD (reference sequence). This CDR3 comprises 15 residues. DNA of the CDR3: TGCGCCAGCTCCCCCCCGGGGGCCGGTACCGGGGAGCTGTTTTTT. Its protein product is CASSPPGAGTGELFF.

The CDR3 DNA reads as TGTGCCAGCAGCTTGGACAATAGGCCCGGGGAGCTGTTTTTT. Translating gives CASSLDNRPGELFF. This chain joins TRBV11-3 and TRBJ2-2; TRBD1 might be the D (5 bases). Trimming removed 3 bases at V and 6 bases at J, with 11 bases between. Germline CDR1 and CDR2: SGHNT and YENEEA. The CDR3 totals 14 residues.

Notes on this clone: The sample carries other DNA sequences with the same CDR3. The chain uses TRBV30 and TRBJ1-1, with D unresolved. The germline V gene encodes CDR1 GTSNPN and CDR2 SVGIG (reference sequence). V gave up 0 bases and J gave up 2 bases, with 4 bases separating them. This CDR3 is built from 12 residues. CDR3 in amino acids: CAWSVPNTEAFF. The DNA for the CDR3 is TGTGCCTGGAGTGTCCCTAACACTGAAGCTTTCTTT.

This clone was seen just once. The gene calls are TRBV4-1 and TRBJ2-7; tentatively, D is TRBD2 (6 bases). V was pared by 0 bases and J by 2 bases, with 11 bases between. CDR1 and CDR2 (germline): MGHRA, YSYEKL. The CDR3 has 15 amino acids. DNA for the CDR3: TGCGCCAGCAGCCAAGATATCGGCGGGGCCTACGAGCAGTACTTC. Amino acid sequence: CASSQDIGGAYEQYF.

This clone was seen only once. V is TRBV5-1 and J is TRBJ2-5, with a tentative D call TRBD2 (5 bases). The CDR3 is made up of 15 amino acids. Between the trimmed V and J ends, which lost 6 bases and 2 bases, there was a span of 17 bases. The germline V gene encodes CDR1 SGHRS and CDR2 YFSETQ. This CDR3 is CASIRTGGLQETQYF. The CDR3 region has the DNA TGCGCCAGCATCCGTACTGGCGGGCTACAAGAGACCCAGTACTTC.

The genes are TRBV2 and TRBJ2-2; no reliable D call. CDR3 length equals 13 residues. Germline-derived CDR1 and CDR2 are SNHLY and FYNNEI. V dropped 4 bases and J dropped 3 bases, with 6 bases sitting between them. The CDR3 bases are TGTGCCAGCAGTGCAAGCTACACCGGGGAGCTGTTTTTT. It encodes CASSASYTGELFF.

The gene calls are TRBV11-2 and TRBJ2-7; D unresolved. There are 14 residues in the CDR3. Looked up from germline, CDR1 is SGHAT and CDR2 is FQNNGV. V was trimmed by 1 base and J by 3 bases, leaving 10 bases between them. CDR3 sequence: CASSLVGPLYEQYF. CDR3 nucleotides: TGTGCCAGCAGCTTAGTGGGCCCCCTCTACGAGCAGTACTTC.

As for this clone: The sample carries other DNA sequences with the same CDR3. This chain connects TRBV10-3 to TRBJ2-7; D gene unclear. CDR1 and CDR2 from the germline V gene are ENHRY and SYGVKD. This CDR3 is 12 amino acids long. The germline V and J ends were trimmed by 0 bases and 3 bases, with 3 bases remaining between them. CDR3 protein: CAISESDYEQYF. CDR3 sequence (DNA): TGTGCCATCAGTGAGTCAGACTACGAGCAGTACTTC.

The chain recombines TRBV11-1 with TRBJ1-2; TRBD1 matches 8 bases. With V trimmed by 5 bases and J by 4 bases, 6 bases remained unmatched. Per the germline V gene, CDR1 is SGHAT and CDR2 is FQDESV (reference sequence). The length of the CDR3 is 14 residues. The CDR3 DNA is TGTGCCAGCAGCACCGCCGGGACAGGCTATGGCTACACCTTC. Its translation is CASSTAGTGYGYTF. Supplemented by reference TRBV11-1 and TRBJ1-2, the full variable domain reads EAEVAQSPRYKITEKSQAVAFWCDPISGHATLYWYRQILGQGPELLVQFQDESVVDDSQLPKDRFSAERLKGVDSTLKIQPAELGDSAMYLCASSTAGTGYGYTFGSGTRLTVV.

CDR3: CASNRDRGMNTEAFF. CDR3 sequence (DNA): TGTGCCAGCAACCGGGACAGGGGGATGAACACTGAAGCTTTCTTT. The chain recombines TRBV6-1 with TRBJ1-1; TRBD1 aligns across 11 bases. Trimming removed 7 bases from V and 0 bases from J; junction bases left unmatched: 4. This CDR3 region has 15 residues. Germline loops: CDR1 MNHNS, CDR2 SASEGT.

The CDR3 is CASSQEFAPRGETQYF. The CDR3 region has the DNA TGCGCCAGCAGCCAAGAATTCGCTCCCAGAGGGGAGACCCAGTACTTC. This rearrangement joins TRBV23-1 to TRBJ2-5; possible D gene TRBD2, 5 bases. TRBV23-1 is an ORF, with its function uncertain. V lost 6 bases and J 5 bases, leaving 22 bases between the germline ends. The CDR3 is made up of 16 amino acids.

A word on this clone: The junction departs from germline at one end; a sequencing error may be responsible. The chain combines TRBV6-6 with TRBJ2-7; TRBD1 agrees at 7 bases. This CDR3 is built from 13 residues. Germline V gives CDR1 MNHNY, CDR2 SVGAGI (reference sequence). CDR3 sequence reads: CARGTGIHYEQYF. CDR3 bases: TGCGCCAGGGGGACGGGAATCCACTACGAGCAGTACTTC.

The rearrangement uses TRBV7-2 and TRBJ1-1; D might be TRBD1 (6 bases). Per the germline V gene, CDR1 is SGHTA and CDR2 is FQGNSA. The germline V and J ends were trimmed by 8 bases and 5 bases, with 18 bases remaining between them. The CDR3 is made up of 14 amino acids. The CDR3 here is CASARGRARTEAFF. CDR3 in DNA: TGTGCCAGCGCCAGGGGCAGGGCGAGGACTGAAGCTTTCTTT.

The chain employs TRBV6-5 and TRBJ2-7; 9 bases fit TRBD2. V dropped 5 bases and J dropped 2; count of bases not matched to a gene: 4. CDR1 and CDR2 from the germline V gene are MNHEY and SVGAGI. This CDR3 is built from 14 residues. CDR3 coding DNA: TGTGCCAGCAGTCGCGGGGGGGCTACCTACGAGCAGTACTTC. Translating gives CASSRGGATYEQYF.

To note about this clone: This sample includes further DNA sequences coding for the same CDR3. This chain links TRBV2 with TRBJ1-2; D unresolved. V lost 4 bases and J 4 bases, leaving 7 bases between the germline ends. Germline V gives CDR1 SNHLY, CDR2 FYNNEI. The CDR3 covers 12 residues. The CDR3 reads CASSGQTYGYTF. In nucleotides, the CDR3 is TGTGCCAGCAGTGGGCAGACCTATGGCTACACCTTC.

The chain employs TRBV7-9 and TRBJ2-7; D gene uncertain. The germline V gene has CDR1 SEHNR and CDR2 FQNEAQ (reference sequence). CDR3 length: 15 amino acids. Between the trimmed V and J ends, which lost 6 bases and 2 bases, there was a span of 17 bases. The CDR3 bases are TGTGCCAGCAGTCGAGCAGGAAGTTTCCCCTACGAGCAGTACTTC. The encoded protein is CASSRAGSFPYEQYF.

This clone appeared a few times. The chain recombines TRBV6-4 with TRBJ1-2; D call uncertain. Germline V gene lookup returns CDR1 MRHNA and CDR2 SNTAGT. This CDR3 spans 11 amino acids. Trimming pared 6 bases from V and 7 bases from J, leaving 9 bases between. Here the CDR3 DNA reads TGTGCCAGCAGAGGCGCGGGTGGCTACACCTTC. Translated: CASRGAGGYTF.

The chain recombines TRBV28 with TRBJ2-7; tentative D call: TRBD1 (5 bases). CDR3 length equals 13 residues. CDR1 is MDHEN, CDR2 SYDVKM, per germline. The ends were cut back, 7 bases at V and 0 bases at J, with 10 bases in the middle. CDR3: CASTPTASYEQYF. The CDR3 coding sequence is TGTGCCAGCACCCCGACAGCCTCCTACGAGCAGTACTTC.

V and J are TRBV5-1 and TRBJ2-3; the D is unclear. The CDR3 runs 14 residues. V was trimmed by 5 bases and J by 0 bases, leaving 10 bases between them. CDR1 SGHRS and CDR2 YFSETQ come from the germline V gene. The CDR3 here is CASRGYGSTDTQYF. CDR3 in DNA: TGCGCCAGCAGGGGGTACGGGAGCACAGATACGCAGTATTTT.

V is TRBV9 and J is TRBJ2-1; 9 nucleotides match TRBD2. The V and J ends lost 1 base and 5 bases, in that order; junction bases with no gene match: 4. CDR1 SGDLS and CDR2 YYNGEE come from the germline V gene. The CDR3 sequence is 15 residues long. The CDR3 sequence: CASSVLPSGNNEQFF. The CDR3 nucleotides are TGTGCCAGCAGCGTATTGCCTAGCGGGAACAATGAGCAGTTCTTC.

V usage is TRBV10-3 and J usage is TRBJ1-6; a weak D match, TRBD1 (5 bases). Trimming removed 3 bases at V and 10 bases at J, with 10 bases between. The length of the CDR3 is 13 residues. CDR1 and CDR2 from the germline V gene are ENHRY and SYGVKD. The CDR3 here is CAISDRVGSPLHF. As DNA, the CDR3 is TGTGCCATCAGTGACAGGGTGGGATCACCCCTCCACTTT.